This TCR beta chain stems from a study of technical replicates of blood from a handful of donors. Produced via immunoSEQ multiplex PCR; TCRdb's table is partial and in-frame only. Counted here are more than 90,000 clones, roughly 95% occurring once; the ten biggest clones make up almost 0.35%. The CDR3 has 14 amino acids. V lost 3 bases and J 0 bases, leaving 6 bases between the germline ends. The V gene's germline CDR1 is LNHNV and CDR2 YYDKDF (reference sequence). The chain uses TRBV15 and TRBJ1-5, with no clear D. The receptor's source is a human donor in good health. The material sequenced was T cells isolated from PBMCs. DNA of the CDR3: TGTGCCACCAGCAGGGAGAATAGCAATCAGCCCCAGCATTTT. Translated, it gives CATSRENSNQPQHF.